These 8 T cell receptor beta chains originate from one sample sequenced in a study of T cells in Graves' hyperthyroidism and ophthalmopathy. What was amplified from RNA transcripts were TCR beta CDR3 regions. First-round RT-PCR targeting the TCR CDR3 was performed with the HTBI primer set. TCRdb recomputed calls from the multiplex PCR reads with MiXCR, one row per CDR3 protein. The sample has under 550,000 distinct CDR3 sequences; approximately 13% are singletons. Sequenced sample: blood. The receptors stem from a woman aged 18-35 years with Graves' hyperthyroidism.

This clonotype has just a few counts. V gene TRBV5-6 combines with J gene TRBJ1-4, with 9 bases fitting TRBD1. The CDR3 length is 15 residues. V lost 1 base to trimming and J lost 7 bases; unmatched junction nucleotides: 5. Germline assignment: CDR1 SGHDT and CDR2 YYEEEE. CDR3 protein: CASSLNTGGGEKLFF. The CDR3 coding sequence is TGTGCCAGCAGCTTGAATACAGGGGGCGGTGAAAAACTGTTTTTT.

This clonotype has ten or more counts. The chain carries TRBV28 and TRBJ2-7; no reliable D call. Trimming stripped 5 bases from V and 2 bases from J, with 10 bases between. The germline V gene encodes CDR1 MDHEN and CDR2 SYDVKM. The CDR3 has 13 residues. DNA of the CDR3: TGTGCCAGCAGTGCACGAATCCCCTACGAGCAGTACTTC. It yields the protein CASSARIPYEQYF.

This clonotype was seen a few times. The chain links TRBV29-1 to TRBJ1-2; D is ambiguous. The CDR3 runs 11 residues. The germline V gene encodes CDR1 SQVTM and CDR2 ANQGSEA. Trimming cost V 7 bases and J 4 bases, with 10 bases left between them. The CDR3 DNA reads TGCAGCGCCGTGGGCAGCTATGGCTACACCTTC. Amino acids: CSAVGSYGYTF.

This chain links TRBV20-1 with TRBJ1-1, with 7 nucleotides matching TRBD1. From germline, CDR1 is DFQATT and CDR2 SNEGSKA (reference sequence). The CDR3 runs to 10 residues. The CDR3 sequence is CSEGTEEAFF. Here the CDR3 DNA reads TGCAGCGAGGGGACAGAGGAAGCTTTCTTT.

In this sample, this clonotype turned up many times. The J gene is TRBJ2-3, the V gene TRBV10-1; D remains ambiguous. The V gene lost 0 bases and the J gene lost 2 bases, with 6 bases spanning the gap. Germline assignment: CDR1 WNHNN and CDR2 SYGVQD (reference sequence). This CDR3 has 14 residues. The CDR3 DNA sequence: TGCGCCAGCAGTGAGTCCCAGTTCACAGATACGCAGTATTTT. Translated: CASSESQFTDTQYF.

In its sample, this clonotype was seen many times. The chain has TRBV18 and TRBJ1-2; tentative D call: TRBD1 (5 bases). V shed 8 bases and J shed 2 bases, with 12 bases lying between them. The CDR3 sequence is 13 residues long. From germline, CDR1 is KGHSH and CDR2 LQKENI. The CDR3 sequence: CASSQDSNYGYTF. DNA for the CDR3: TGTGCCAGCAGCCAAGACAGCAACTATGGCTACACCTTC.

This clonotype was seen more than once but under ten times. A clone one base away is much larger, so this may be a read error. The rearrangement joins TRBV28 to TRBJ2-1; D is perhaps TRBD2 (6 bases). Germline CDR1 reads MDHEN; CDR2 reads SYDVKM. The CDR3 sequence is 16 residues long. CDR3 DNA sequence: TGTGCCAGCAGTTCGTCAGCGGGCCGCTCCTACAGTGAGCAGTTCTTC. Translated, it gives CASSSSAGRSYSEQFF.

In its sample, this clonotype was seen a few times. This chain links TRBV30 with TRBJ2-3; D unclear. Germline V CDR1 and CDR2: GTSNPN, SVGIG (reference sequence). This CDR3 comprises 12 residues. The ends were cut back, 5 bases at V and 8 bases at J, with 14 bases in the middle. CDR3 loop: CAWGPDLGTQYF. The DNA of the CDR3 is TGTGCCTGGGGGCCCGATCTTGGTACGCAGTATTTT.